The rows below give T cell receptor beta chains drawn from one sample of a study of blood T cells in healthy people across ages. TCRdb re-analysed the 5' RACE reads in MiXCR, keeping a single row per CDR3 protein. The table includes roughly 800,000 distinct CDR3 sequences, roughly 25% detected once. This sample also belongs to another study, concerning T cells of mothers and their children.

Sequencing input: blood. These receptors were taken from a boy aged 10-17 years in good health. Each CDR3 is given with its conserved first and last residue. D genes are given only for firm matches. Expanded clones are given a class, and other clones once, few, many or no size at all.

clone_size: few
j_call: TRBJ2-5
d_call: NA
v_call: TRBV24-1
cdr3_nt: TGTGCCACCAGTGATTCCAAGCGGTCTGGAGAGACCCAGTACTTC
cdr3_aa: CATSDSKRSGETQYF

clone_size: NA
j_call: TRBJ1-3
d_call: TRBD1
v_call: TRBV7-6
cdr3_nt: TGTGCCAGCAGCTTAGAGGGGGCAGGTGGAAACACCATATATTTT
cdr3_aa: CASSLEGAGGNTIYF

clone_size: few
j_call: TRBJ2-7
d_call: NA
v_call: TRBV7-2
cdr3_nt: TGTGCCAGCACCAAATCCGCGGGGATCTACGAGCAGTACTTC
cdr3_aa: CASTKSAGIYEQYF

clone_size: few
j_call: TRBJ2-1
d_call: TRBD2
v_call: TRBV28
cdr3_nt: TGTGCCAGCAGTTTTCCCGGACTAGCCAGGTCCTACAATGAGCAGTTCTTC
cdr3_aa: CASSFPGLARSYNEQFF

clone_size: NA
j_call: TRBJ2-2
d_call: TRBD1
v_call: TRBV3-1
cdr3_nt: TGTGCCAGCAGTCCATCGGGACAGGGGACCACCGGGGAGCTGTTTTTT
cdr3_aa: CASSPSGQGTTGELFF

clone_size: NA
j_call: TRBJ2-1
d_call: NA
v_call: TRBV11-3
cdr3_nt: TGTGCCAGCAGCTTAGGGACAGTATCCTACAATGAGCAGTTCTTC
cdr3_aa: CASSLGTVSYNEQFF

clone_size: few
j_call: TRBJ2-3
d_call: TRBD2
v_call: TRBV12-3/TRBV12-4
cdr3_nt: TGTGCCAGCAGGACTAGCAAAGATACGCAGTATTTT
cdr3_aa: CASRTSKDTQYF

clone_size: NA
j_call: TRBJ2-5
d_call: TRBD2
v_call: TRBV28
cdr3_nt: TGTGCCAGCAGTTTACTCCTGCGGGGGGCGGGAGAGACCCAGTACTTC
cdr3_aa: CASSLLLRGAGETQYF

clone_size: few
j_call: TRBJ2-1
d_call: NA
v_call: TRBV28
cdr3_nt: TGTGCCAGCGGGGCGGCCGACTTCAATGAGCAGTTCTTC
cdr3_aa: CASGAADFNEQFF

clone_size: few
j_call: TRBJ2-7
d_call: TRBD1
v_call: TRBV7-9
cdr3_nt: TGTGCCAGCAGCTTAGGCAGGGGGATATCCTACGAGCAGTACTTC
cdr3_aa: CASSLGRGISYEQYF

clone_size: NA
j_call: TRBJ2-2
d_call: TRBD1
v_call: TRBV9
cdr3_nt: TGTGCCAGCAGCGACCGGGACAGCCACACCGGGGAGCTGTTTTTT
cdr3_aa: CASSDRDSHTGELFF

clone_size: NA
j_call: TRBJ2-4
d_call: TRBD1
v_call: TRBV7-6
cdr3_nt: TGTGCCAGCAGCTTCACACCGGGACAGGGGATTAGCAAAAACATTCAGTACTTC
cdr3_aa: CASSFTPGQGISKNIQYF

clone_size: few
j_call: TRBJ2-7
d_call: TRBD2
v_call: TRBV7-9
cdr3_nt: TGTGCCAGCAGCTCGAGCGGGGGCTCCTACGAGCAGTGCTTC
cdr3_aa: CASSSSGGSYEQCF

clone_size: NA
j_call: TRBJ1-4
d_call: NA
v_call: TRBV2
cdr3_nt: TGTGCCAGCAGCCTACAGGGCGGCACTAATGAAAAACTGTTTTTT
cdr3_aa: CASSLQGGTNEKLFF

clone_size: many
j_call: TRBJ1-5
d_call: NA
v_call: TRBV11-2
cdr3_nt: TGTGCCAGCAGCTTAGACGGGCAGGGCAATCAGCCCCAGCATTTT
cdr3_aa: CASSLDGQGNQPQHF

clone_size: few
j_call: TRBJ2-4
d_call: TRBD2
v_call: TRBV9
cdr3_nt: TGTGCCAGCAGCGTAGACGGGGGGGTTGCCAAAAACATTCAGTACTTC
cdr3_aa: CASSVDGGVAKNIQYF

clone_size: few
j_call: TRBJ2-5
d_call: TRBD1
v_call: TRBV29-1
cdr3_nt: TGCAGCGCGACGGGGACAGGGAGGATTCGAGAGACCCAGTACTTC
cdr3_aa: CSATGTGRIRETQYF

clone_size: few
j_call: TRBJ2-7
d_call: NA
v_call: TRBV2
cdr3_nt: TGTGCCAGCAGGGATTTGGTTAGCTCCTACGAGCAGTACTTC
cdr3_aa: CASRDLVSSYEQYF

clone_size: NA
j_call: TRBJ2-1
d_call: NA
v_call: TRBV5-6
cdr3_nt: TGTGCCAGCAGCTTAGCTGTTGAGCAGTTCTTC
cdr3_aa: CASSLAVEQFF

clone_size: NA
j_call: TRBJ2-1
d_call: TRBD2
v_call: TRBV11-2
cdr3_nt: TGTGCCAGCAGCTCGACGAGGACTAGCGGGGGAGGGAATGAGCAGTTCTTC
cdr3_aa: CASSSTRTSGGGNEQFF

clone_size: NA
j_call: TRBJ1-2
d_call: TRBD1
v_call: TRBV30
cdr3_nt: TGTGCCTGGAGTGCCGGGACAGTGAAAGGCTACACCTTC
cdr3_aa: CAWSAGTVKGYTF

clone_size: many
j_call: TRBJ2-5
d_call: NA
v_call: TRBV25-1
cdr3_nt: TGTGCCAGCAGTGATCCCCCGGCCGCGGCAGGGTATGAAGAGACCCAGTACTTC
cdr3_aa: CASSDPPAAAGYEETQYF